The 10 T cell receptor beta chains below all came from one sample that was sequenced in a study of CD8+CD57+ T cells in acquired aplastic anemia. Whoever was chosen for sequencing had shown CD8+CD57+ cell expansion by flow cytometry. The study profiled TCR beta VDJ and CDR3 using genomic DNA as template. TCRdb independently ran MiXCR on the reads; one entry per CDR3 protein. This sample has about 58,000 distinct CDR3 sequences, with about 56% found just once. The sequencing sample was made of sorted CD4+, CD8+, or CD8+CD57+ T cells (not recorded which) from PBMCs. These receptors all come from a human donor with aplastic anemia.

This chain joins TRBV19 and TRBJ2-3; 12 bases match TRBD1. CDR1 and CDR2 (germline): LNHDA, SQIVND (reference sequence). This CDR3 is 17 amino acids long. The junction had 6 bases not matched to a gene; V was cut back by 3 bases and J by 2 bases. The CDR3 DNA is TGTGCCAGTAGTATTGGGACAGGGGGCTACAACACAGATACGCAGTATTTT. Translated: CASSIGTGGYNTDTQYF.

This clonotype was counted a few times. The V and J genes are TRBV29-1 and TRBJ2-1, with D unclear. CDR1 SQVTM and CDR2 ANQGSEA come from the germline V gene. With 3 bases removed from V and 9 bases from J, the gap between germline ends came to 12 bases. This CDR3 region has 12 residues. This CDR3 reads CSVDTPRSEQFF. As DNA, the CDR3 is TGCAGCGTTGATACCCCAAGGAGTGAGCAGTTCTTC.

Worth noting for this clonotype: The germline gene is not matched at one end of the junction; a read error may be the cause. J is TRBJ1-2 and V is TRBV19, with 9 bases lining up with TRBD1. Germline values: CDR1 LNHDA, CDR2 SQIVND (reference sequence). The CDR3 has 14 residues. This CDR3 is CASRDRGLYYGCTF. The CDR3 coding sequence is TGTGCCAGTAGGGACAGGGGTTTATACTATGGCTGCACCTTC. The full variable domain, with the rest looked up from reference TRBV19 and TRBJ1-2, is DGGITQSPKYLFRKEGQNVTLSCEQNLNHDAMYWYRQDPGQGLRLIYYSQIVNDFQKGDIAEGYSVSREKKESFPLTVTSAQKNPTAFYLCASRDRGLYYGCTFGSGTRLTVV.

The V and J genes are TRBV19 and TRBJ1-1; D is unclear. CDR1 is LNHDA, CDR2 SQIVND, per germline (reference sequence). Trimming cost V 5 bases and J 1 base, with 11 bases left between them. CDR3 length: 14 residues. As DNA, the CDR3 is TGTGCCAGTAGTCCCGGGCCGTCGAACACTGAAGCTTTCTTT. It encodes CASSPGPSNTEAFF.

This clonotype was detected a few times. The chain recombines TRBV5-1 with TRBJ2-3; 10 nucleotides match TRBD2. The V segment lost 1 base and the J segment 6 bases; nucleotides outside the gene matches: 5. This CDR3 region has 15 residues. Per germline, CDR1 SGHRS and CDR2 YFSETQ. In nucleotides, the CDR3 is TGCGCCAGCAGCTTGTCAGCGGGGGGGCTTGATACGCAGTATTTT. It codes for CASSLSAGGLDTQYF.

This clonotype was seen ten or more times. The chain employs TRBV13 and TRBJ1-2; 8 nucleotides agree with TRBD1. V trimming: 5 bases; J trimming: 7 bases; junction bases outside the gene matches: 6. There are 13 residues in the CDR3. CDR1 and CDR2 from the germline V gene are PRHDT and FYEKMQ (reference sequence). DNA for the CDR3: TGTGCCAGCAGCCTCAGGGGGCGTAGTGGCTACACCTTC. Amino acid sequence: CASSLRGRSGYTF.

This chain uses TRBV2 with TRBJ1-5; D not resolved. Per germline, CDR1 SNHLY and CDR2 FYNNEI. The CDR3 has 12 amino acids. Trimming removed 4 bases from V and 6 bases from J, with 7 bases in between. The CDR3 DNA follows: TGTGCCAGCAGTGGTCAGGTTCAGCCCCAGCATTTT. Its protein product is CASSGQVQPQHF.

This clonotype appeared many times. The rearrangement joins TRBV19 to TRBJ1-1; D is perhaps TRBD1 (5 bases). The CDR3 has 16 residues. V was pared by 3 bases and J by 0 bases, with 14 bases between. The germline gives CDR1 LNHDA, CDR2 SQIVND (reference sequence). CDR3 amino acids: CASSMGQGLMNTEAFF. Here the CDR3 DNA reads TGTGCCAGTAGTATGGGGCAGGGCTTGATGAACACTGAAGCTTTCTTT. The variable domain in full, with the rest retrieved from reference TRBV19 and TRBJ1-1, is DGGITQSPKYLFRKEGQNVTLSCEQNLNHDAMYWYRQDPGQGLRLIYYSQIVNDFQKGDIAEGYSVSREKKESFPLTVTSAQKNPTAFYLCASSMGQGLMNTEAFFGQGTRLTVV.

V gene TRBV19 combines with J gene TRBJ2-7; tentatively, D is TRBD2 (6 bases). Germline V CDR1 and CDR2: LNHDA, SQIVND (reference sequence). The CDR3 is 15 residues long. The V end lost 5 bases, the J end lost 1 base, and 15 bases lay between the germline ends. Here the CDR3 reads CASSSTTLASYEQYV. CDR3 sequence (DNA): TGTGCCAGTAGTTCGACCACTCTAGCGTCCTACGAGCAGTACGTC.

The J gene is TRBJ2-3, the V gene TRBV5-1; no reliable D call. V lost 0 bases and J 1 base, leaving 6 bases between the germline ends. Germline CDR1 is SGHRS and CDR2 is YFSETQ. This CDR3 comprises 14 residues. The CDR3 loop reads CASSLDAGTDTQYF. The CDR3 DNA reads as TGCGCCAGCAGCTTGGACGCCGGCACAGATACGCAGTATTTT.